The present T cell receptor beta chain was sequenced within a study of shared clonotypes between healthy human individuals. The unsorted samples took tens of millions of PBMCs to get genomic DNA. Here immunoSEQ multiplex PCR was the method, and the copy in TCRdb shows in-frame clones only, minus some. The sample includes a few hundred thousand clones, more than 70% of them seen just once. This clonotype originated in a woman aged 40 to 50 in good health. Some clones in this sample may be carry-over from other donors' samples. The source material was PBMCs.

CDR3 region: CASSDLPYEQYF. In DNA, the CDR3 is TGTGCCAGCAGTGATTTGCCCTACGAGCAGTACTTC. V usage is TRBV6-6 and J usage is TRBJ2-7, with D hard to call. The CDR3 sequence is 12 residues long. V shed 5 bases and J shed 2 bases, with 7 bases lying between them. CDR1 and CDR2 (germline): MNHNY, SVGAGI (reference sequence).